This passage covers 8 T cell receptor beta chains from one sample sequenced in a study of T cell responses to AZD1222 COVID-19 vaccine (dated by TCRdb to about 2021). The method was the immunoSEQ multiplex PCR assay. Not all clones reach the TCRdb copy of this immuneACCESS table, which keeps in-frame sequences only. Checked studies attribute under half of the gap to unresolved V genes and leave the rest unexplained. Present in this sample are roughly 200,000 clones, about 86% of which were seen just once. About 8% of the sample lies in the top ten. The sample's time point label, decoded: baseline before first vaccination. Sample: peripheral blood, taken on day 0 of AZD1222 vaccination. The source is an adult in good health.

The chain joins TRBV29-1 to TRBJ2-6; D is unresolved. Germline CDR1 is SQVTM and CDR2 is ANQGSEA. The CDR3 covers 14 residues. Trimming shortened V by 3 bases and J by 0 bases, and 6 bases separated the two germline ends. The CDR3 is CSVEGFSGANVLTF. CDR3 bases: TGCAGCGTTGAGGGCTTCTCTGGGGCCAACGTCCTGACTTTC.

This clone was detected once. The chain carries TRBV28 and TRBJ1-1; 7 positions match TRBD1. Trimming took 3 bases from V and 6 from J; bases not matched to a gene: 4. CDR3 length equals 13 residues. Per the germline V gene, CDR1 is MDHEN and CDR2 is SYDVKM. CDR3 coding DNA: TGTGCCAGCAGTTTCGACAGGGTGGCTGAAGCTTTCTTT. Translating gives CASSFDRVAEAFF.

V and J are TRBV7-9 and TRBJ1-1; TRBD1 matches 11 bases. Losses at the gene ends were 10 bases for V and 5 bases for J; bases not matched to a gene: 18. The CDR3 spans 17 residues. Germline-derived CDR1 and CDR2 are SEHNR and FQNEAQ (reference sequence). Here the CDR3 reads CATPWDRGRTDGTEAFF. CDR3 coding DNA: TGTGCCACCCCATGGGACAGGGGGAGGACTGATGGTACTGAAGCTTTCTTT.

This chain uses TRBV7-4 with TRBJ1-1; tentatively, D is TRBD1 (6 bases). Germline CDR1 and CDR2: SGHVT and SQSDAQ. This CDR3 region has 16 residues. The ends were cut back, 5 bases at V and 3 bases at J, with 19 bases in the middle. The CDR3 DNA reads TGTGCCAGCAGCCTAGACGGGGGCAAAGGGGACACTGAAGCTTTCTTT. The encoded protein is CASSLDGGKGDTEAFF.

The chain employs TRBV7-8 and TRBJ1-2; D is undetermined. The CDR3 extends over 15 amino acids. Trimming cost V 1 base and J 1 base, with 10 bases left between them. CDR1 and CDR2 (germline): SGHVS, FQNEAQ. The CDR3 here is CASSLEVRNNYGYTF. In nucleotides, the CDR3 is TGTGCCAGCAGCTTAGAGGTCCGGAATAACTATGGCTACACCTTC. Complete variable domain (other parts from reference TRBV7-8 and TRBJ1-2): GAGVSQSPRYKVAKRGQDVALRCDPISGHVSLFWYQQALGQGPEFLTYFQNEAQLDKSGLPSDRFFAERPEGSVSTLKIQRTQQEDSAVYLCASSLEVRNNYGYTFGSGTRLTVV.

In its sample, this clone was seen once. The V gene is TRBV10-3, the J gene TRBJ1-5; the D gene is possibly TRBD1 (5 bases). CDR1 is ENHRY and CDR2 is SYGVKD in the germline V gene. The germline V and J ends were trimmed by 7 bases and 1 base, with 11 bases remaining between them. The CDR3 extends over 14 amino acids. This CDR3 reads CAINSGASNQPQHF. CDR3 coding DNA: TGTGCCATCAATTCCGGGGCCAGCAATCAGCCCCAGCATTTT.

The chain recombines TRBV19 with TRBJ1-1; D unresolved. This CDR3 region has 12 residues. Trimming removed 5 bases from V and 3 bases from J, with 7 bases in between. CDR1 and CDR2 (germline): LNHDA, SQIVND (reference sequence). The DNA for the CDR3 is TGTGCCAGTAGTGTCCGGGACACTGAAGCTTTCTTT. Amino acid sequence: CASSVRDTEAFF.

The chain carries TRBV9 and TRBJ2-7; 10 bases line up with TRBD2. The CDR3 is made up of 14 amino acids. V lost 5 bases and J lost 3; bases outside the gene matches: 5. The germline gives CDR1 SGDLS, CDR2 YYNGEE. The CDR3 nucleotides are TGTGCCAGCAGTAGCGGGGGGACCTACTACGAGCAGTACTTC. Translating gives CASSSGGTYYEQYF. The variable domain in full, completed from reference TRBV9 and TRBJ2-7, reads DSGVTQTPKHLITATGQRVTLRCSPRSGDLSVYWYQQSLDQGLQFLIQYYNGEERAKGNILERFSAQQFPDLHSELNLSSLELGDSALYFCASSSGGTYYEQYFGPGTRLTVT.